This entry lists 14 T cell receptor beta chains sequenced from one sample in a study of CD8+CD57+ T cells in acquired aplastic anemia. Both TCR beta VDJ combination and CDR3 sequence profiling were carried out. Genomic DNA was the template for this profiling. TCRdb analysed the reads with MiXCR anew, one entry per CDR3 protein. The sample has about 260,000 distinct CDR3 sequences; roughly 82% are singletons. Sequencing involved patients with CD8+CD57+ cell expansion previously shown by flow cytometry. Source material: sorted CD4+, CD8+, or CD8+CD57+ T cells (not recorded which) from PBMCs. These receptor sequences come from a human donor with aplastic anemia.

In regard to this clonotype: The conserved phenylalanine or tryptophan normally closing the CDR3 is absent here, so this likely arose from a read error. The limits of the CDR3 on the DNA are not certain, so only TCRdb's listed CDR3 is given. The genes are TRBV2 and TRBJ2-1; TRBD2, the table's D call, was not compared with the DNA. Germline V gene data show CDR1 as SNHLY and CDR2 as FYNNEI. The CDR3 is 16 residues long, ends included. The CDR3 is CASSLPGGGGTQELFP.

The chain joins TRBV11-3 to TRBJ2-6; no clear D gene. The CDR3 has 17 residues. CDR1 and CDR2 from the germline V gene are SGHNT and YENEEA. Trimming stripped 7 bases from V and 0 bases from J, with 16 bases between. Here the CDR3 DNA reads TGTGCCAGCACCCTAGGGTTGGCCCCCTCTGGGGCCAACGTCCTGACTTTC. This encodes CASTLGLAPSGANVLTF.

The V call is TRBV11-1, the J call TRBJ2-5, with D tentatively TRBD1 or TRBD2 (5 bases each). Looked up from germline, CDR1 is SGHAT and CDR2 is FQDESV (reference sequence). The CDR3 sequence is 14 residues long. Trimming stripped 11 bases from V and 3 bases from J, with 19 bases between. DNA of the CDR3: TGTGCCTGCGGCTTAGCGCTGACAGAAGAGACCCAGTACTTC. Translation gives CACGLALTEETQYF.

A note on this clonotype: A junction end diverges from the germline sequence, so it may reflect a read error. The V gene is TRBV7-9, the J gene TRBJ1-1; D not certain. The germline V gene has CDR1 SEHNR and CDR2 FQNEAQ (reference sequence). This CDR3 has 14 residues. The CDR3 nucleotides are TGTGCCAGCAGCTTTCAGAGAAGCGGCAGGAGCGATGAGTTT. Amino acids: CASSFQRSGRSDEF.

About this clonotype itself: The CDR3 does not end in the conserved phenylalanine or tryptophan, so this is likely a read error. The DNA is omitted, as the CDR3 cannot be located on it reliably, and the CDR3 follows TCRdb's listing. The V call is TRBV2, the J call TRBJ1-2; the D call of TRBD1 is as the table states it, not checked on the DNA. Germline CDR1 SNHLY, CDR2 FYNNEI. The CDR3 extends over 15 residues, inclusive of both ends. CDR3 sequence reads: CASGDGGTDTQGFGP.

This clonotype was counted only a few times. The J gene is TRBJ1-2, the V gene TRBV10-3; D not resolved. This CDR3 comprises 17 residues. Trimming removed 2 bases from V and 4 bases from J, with 20 bases in between. Per the germline V gene, CDR1 is ENHRY and CDR2 is SYGVKD. The DNA of the CDR3 is TGTGCCATCAGTGAGCCTCTTCCTGGGCAGGTGGGCTATGGCTACACCTTC. It specifies CAISEPLPGQVGYGYTF.

This clonotype appeared a single time. This chain connects TRBV10-1 to TRBJ2-3; 10 bases agree with TRBD2. With 3 bases clipped from V and 2 bases from J, the junction kept 8 bases outside the gene matches. The CDR3 length is 17 residues. Per the germline V gene, CDR1 is WNHNN and CDR2 is SYGVQD (reference sequence). CDR3 in amino acids: CASSDPSSGGNTDTQYF. CDR3 coding DNA: TGCGCCAGCAGTGACCCTTCTAGCGGGGGCAACACAGATACGCAGTATTTT.

About this clonotype itself: One end of the junction fails to match germline, which may point to a read error. The rearrangement uses TRBV7-9 and TRBJ2-7; D not resolved. Germline CDR1 reads SEHNR; CDR2 reads FQNEAQ (reference sequence). This CDR3 spans 13 amino acids. CDR3 coding DNA: TGCGCCAGCAGCTTTACGACCTCAGACGAGCAGTACTTC. This sequence encodes CASSFTTSDEQYF.

This clonotype was counted between two and nine times. CDR3: CASTLGPNTEAFF. Written as DNA, the CDR3 is TGTGCCAGCACCCTGGGGCCGAACACTGAAGCTTTCTTT. This chain links TRBV7-3 with TRBJ1-1, with a tentative D call TRBD1 (5 bases). Per germline, CDR1 SGHTA and CDR2 FQGTGA. Trimming removed 7 bases at V and 1 base at J, with 10 bases between. The length of the CDR3 is 13 residues.

The chain is built from TRBV5-1 and TRBJ2-7; weak D call: TRBD2 (6 bases). CDR1 and CDR2 (germline): SGHRS, YFSETQ. The CDR3 totals 18 residues. CDR3 in DNA: TGTGCCAGCAGCTTTGATCCGAACGGGGGAGCCCTTTCCTACGAGCAGTACGTC. This gives the protein CASSFDPNGGALSYEQYV.

About this clonotype: One junction end does not reproduce the germline sequence, and a read error may be involved. The chain has TRBV7-9 and TRBJ1-2, with TRBD1 as a possible D gene (5 bases). This CDR3 has 16 residues. The germline CDR1 and CDR2 sequences are SEHNR and FQNEAQ (reference sequence). CDR3: CAGSLERDALVYGYTF. The CDR3 DNA sequence: TGTGCCGGCAGCTTGGAGAGGGACGCGCTGGTATATGGCTACACCTTC.

The genes are TRBV7-2 and TRBJ2-2; a weak D match, TRBD2 (5 bases). Germline CDR1 reads SGHTA; CDR2 reads FQGNSA. This CDR3 has 15 amino acids. V dropped 4 bases and J dropped 3 bases, with 12 bases sitting between them. The CDR3 protein is CASSWELGYTGELFF. The CDR3 nucleotides read TGTGCCAGCAGCTGGGAACTAGGGTACACCGGGGAGCTGTTTTTT.

V usage is TRBV12-3 or TRBV12-4 and J usage is TRBJ1-2; tentative D call: TRBD1 (5 bases). V dropped 6 bases and J dropped 5 bases, with 22 bases sitting between them. The CDR3 has 16 residues. The CDR3 loop is CASRAERDGLVYGYTF. DNA for the CDR3: TGTGCCAGCAGAGCGGAGAGGGACGGGCTCGTATATGGCTACACCTTC.

This chain connects TRBV19 to TRBJ2-3; the D is unclear. Germline CDR1 LNHDA, CDR2 SQIVND (reference sequence). CDR3 size: 14 residues. Trimming removed 3 bases from V and 2 bases from J, with 9 bases in between. CDR3 amino acids: CASSMWDVTDTQYF. The CDR3, as DNA: TGTGCCAGTAGTATGTGGGATGTCACAGATACGCAGTATTTT.